This TCR beta chain came from a study of cytomegalovirus exposure and HLA in healthy donors. General study findings and limits: Segments of the TCR beta V type were, in most cases, productive about 87% or about 30% of the time in an earlier analysis. Listed as cytomegalovirus-associated were about 160 TCR beta chains.

Vbeta (60) and Jbeta (13) primers were used in the PCR. Profiling relied on immunoSEQ multiplex PCR, and the TCRdb table lists in-frame clones only, not all of them. Of about 160,000 clones listed, roughly 85% were seen once; the top ten hold 1.3%. Turning to this clone: No antigen is known for it.

CDR3 length: 14 amino acids. V shed 5 bases and J shed 8 bases, with 18 bases lying between them. Germline V lookup: CDR1 MDHEN, CDR2 SYDVKM. The clonotype comes from a woman between 50 and 59 years old in good health and CMV-seronegative. This chain connects TRBV28 to TRBJ1-2; the D is unclear. Sequenced material: PBMCs. The CDR3 region is CASSGGLERKGYTF. The CDR3 bases are TGTGCCAGCAGTGGAGGTCTGGAGAGGAAGGGCTACACCTTC.